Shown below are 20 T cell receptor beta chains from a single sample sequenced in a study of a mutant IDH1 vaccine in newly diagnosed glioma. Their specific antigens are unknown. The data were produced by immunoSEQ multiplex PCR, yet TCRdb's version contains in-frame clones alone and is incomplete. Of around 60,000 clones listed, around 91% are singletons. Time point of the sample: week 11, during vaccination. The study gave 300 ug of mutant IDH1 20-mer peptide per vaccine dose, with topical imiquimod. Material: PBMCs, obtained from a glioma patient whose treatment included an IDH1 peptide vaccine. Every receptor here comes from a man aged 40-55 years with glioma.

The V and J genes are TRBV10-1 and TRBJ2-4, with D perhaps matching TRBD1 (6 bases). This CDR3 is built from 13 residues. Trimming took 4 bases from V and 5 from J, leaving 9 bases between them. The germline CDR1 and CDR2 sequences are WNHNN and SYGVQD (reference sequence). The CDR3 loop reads CASSGDMENIQYF. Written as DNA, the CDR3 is TGCGCCAGCAGTGGGGACATGGAAAACATTCAGTACTTC.

The DNA of the CDR3 is TGTGCCAGCAGCCTGTCTCCGAACACCGGGGAGCTGTTTTTT. Protein: CASSLSPNTGELFF. The chain joins TRBV5-6 to TRBJ2-2, with D uncertain. CDR1 SGHDT and CDR2 YYEEEE come from the germline V gene. The CDR3 runs 14 residues. Between the trimmed V and J ends, which lost 4 bases and 0 bases, there was a span of 7 bases.

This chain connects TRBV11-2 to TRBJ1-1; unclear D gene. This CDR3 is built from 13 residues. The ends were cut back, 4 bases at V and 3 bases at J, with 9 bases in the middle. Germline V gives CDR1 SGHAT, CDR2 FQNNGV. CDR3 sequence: CASSYVGDTEAFF. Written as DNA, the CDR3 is TGTGCCAGCAGCTACGTCGGGGACACTGAAGCTTTCTTT.

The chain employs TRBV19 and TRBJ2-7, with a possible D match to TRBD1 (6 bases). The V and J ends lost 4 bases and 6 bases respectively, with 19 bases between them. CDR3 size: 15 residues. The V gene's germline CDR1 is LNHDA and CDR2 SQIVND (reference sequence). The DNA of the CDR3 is TGTGCCAGTAGTAAACAGGGCGGTCTGGGTAGCGAGCAGTACTTC. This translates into CASSKQGGLGSEQYF.

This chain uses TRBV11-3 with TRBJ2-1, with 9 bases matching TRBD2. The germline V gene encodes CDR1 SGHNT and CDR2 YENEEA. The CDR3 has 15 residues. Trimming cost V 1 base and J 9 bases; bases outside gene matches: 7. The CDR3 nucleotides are TGTGCCAGCAGCTTAGTTAGCGGGGGAGTCCCTGAGCAGTTCTTC. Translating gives CASSLVSGGVPEQFF.

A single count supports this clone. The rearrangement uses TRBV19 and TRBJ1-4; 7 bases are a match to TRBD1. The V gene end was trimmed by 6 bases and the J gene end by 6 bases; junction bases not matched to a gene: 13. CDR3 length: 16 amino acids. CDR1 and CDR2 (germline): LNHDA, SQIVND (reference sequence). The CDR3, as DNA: TGTGCCAGTAGCCGCCGCCACAGGGGCCCGCATGAAAAACTGTTTTTT. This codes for CASSRRHRGPHEKLFF. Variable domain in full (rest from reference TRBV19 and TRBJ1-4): DGGITQSPKYLFRKEGQNVTLSCEQNLNHDAMYWYRQDPGQGLRLIYYSQIVNDFQKGDIAEGYSVSREKKESFPLTVTSAQKNPTAFYLCASSRRHRGPHEKLFFGSGTQLSVL.

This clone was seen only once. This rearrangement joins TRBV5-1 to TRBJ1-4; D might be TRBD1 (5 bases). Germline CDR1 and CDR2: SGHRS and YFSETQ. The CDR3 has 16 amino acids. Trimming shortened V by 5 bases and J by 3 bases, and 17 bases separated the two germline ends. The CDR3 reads CASRRDVGKANEKLFF. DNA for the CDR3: TGCGCCAGCAGACGGGACGTTGGGAAGGCTAATGAAAAACTGTTTTTT. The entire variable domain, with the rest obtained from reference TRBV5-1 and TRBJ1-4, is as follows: KAGVTQTPRYLIKTRGQQVTLSCSPISGHRSVSWYQQTPGQGLQFLFEYFSETQRNKGNFPGRFSGRQFSNSRSEMNVSTLELGDSALYLCASRRDVGKANEKLFFGSGTQLSVL.

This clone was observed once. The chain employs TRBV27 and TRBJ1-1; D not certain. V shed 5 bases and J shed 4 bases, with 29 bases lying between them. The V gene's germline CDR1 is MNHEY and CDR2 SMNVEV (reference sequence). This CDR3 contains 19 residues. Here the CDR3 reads CASSPFLPPYPLVPTEAFF. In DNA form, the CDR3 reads TGTGCCAGCAGTCCCTTCCTCCCCCCCTATCCCCTCGTGCCCACTGAAGCTTTCTTT.

The CDR3 nucleotides read TGTGCCAGTAGGTCTTCGGACAGGGGGTTTTACGAGCAGTACTTC. Translated, it gives CASRSSDRGFYEQYF. The V call is TRBV19, the J call TRBJ2-7, with 10 bases that match TRBD1. J was trimmed by 4 bases and V by 6 bases; bases with no gene match: 9. The length of the CDR3 is 15 residues. Germline-derived CDR1 and CDR2 are LNHDA and SQIVND (reference sequence).

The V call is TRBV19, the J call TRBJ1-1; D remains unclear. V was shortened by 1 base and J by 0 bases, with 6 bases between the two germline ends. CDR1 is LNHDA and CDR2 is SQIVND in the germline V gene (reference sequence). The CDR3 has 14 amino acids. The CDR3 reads CASSIVRLNTEAFF. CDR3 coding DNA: TGTGCCAGTAGTATAGTACGGTTGAACACTGAAGCTTTCTTT.

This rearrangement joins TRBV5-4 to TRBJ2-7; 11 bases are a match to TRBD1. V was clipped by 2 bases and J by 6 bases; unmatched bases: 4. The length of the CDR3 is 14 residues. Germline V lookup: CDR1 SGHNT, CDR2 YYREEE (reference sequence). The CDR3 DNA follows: TGTGCCAGCAGCTTCCCCGGGACAGGGGGCGAGCAGTACTTC. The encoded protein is CASSFPGTGGEQYF.

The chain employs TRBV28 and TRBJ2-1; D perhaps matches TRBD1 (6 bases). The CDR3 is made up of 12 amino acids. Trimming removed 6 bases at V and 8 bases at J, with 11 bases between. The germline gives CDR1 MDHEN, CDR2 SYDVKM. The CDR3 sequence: CASSPNRDEQFF. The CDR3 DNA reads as TGTGCCAGCAGCCCCAACAGGGATGAGCAGTTCTTC.

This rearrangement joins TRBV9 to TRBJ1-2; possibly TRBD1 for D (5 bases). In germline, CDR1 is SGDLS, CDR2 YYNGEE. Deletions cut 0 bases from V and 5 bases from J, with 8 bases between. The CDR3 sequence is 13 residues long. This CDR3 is CASSVASGYGYTF. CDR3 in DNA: TGTGCCAGCAGCGTAGCGTCAGGGTATGGCTACACCTTC.

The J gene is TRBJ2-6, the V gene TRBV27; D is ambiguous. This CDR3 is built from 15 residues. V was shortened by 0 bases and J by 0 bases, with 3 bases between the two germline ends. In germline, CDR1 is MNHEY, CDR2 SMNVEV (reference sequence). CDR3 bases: TGTGCCAGCAGTTTATCCAACTCTGGGGCCAACGTCCTGACTTTC. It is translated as CASSLSNSGANVLTF.

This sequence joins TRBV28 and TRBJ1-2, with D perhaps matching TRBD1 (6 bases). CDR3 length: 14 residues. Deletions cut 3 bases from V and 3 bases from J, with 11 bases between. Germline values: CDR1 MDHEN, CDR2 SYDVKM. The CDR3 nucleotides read TGTGCCAGCAGTTTCCGGACAGTGTACTATGGCTACACCTTC. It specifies CASSFRTVYYGYTF.

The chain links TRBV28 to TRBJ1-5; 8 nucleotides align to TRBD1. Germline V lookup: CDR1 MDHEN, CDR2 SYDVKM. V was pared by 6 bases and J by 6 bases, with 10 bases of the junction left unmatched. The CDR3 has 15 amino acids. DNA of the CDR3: TGTGCCAGCAGCCTTTCCGGACAGGGTAGTCAGCCCCAGCATTTT. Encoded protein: CASSLSGQGSQPQHF.

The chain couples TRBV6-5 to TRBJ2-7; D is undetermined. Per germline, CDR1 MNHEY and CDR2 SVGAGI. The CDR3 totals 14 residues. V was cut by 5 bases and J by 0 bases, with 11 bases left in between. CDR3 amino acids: CASSAVFSSYEQYF. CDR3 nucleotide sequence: TGTGCCAGCAGTGCCGTCTTCAGCTCCTACGAGCAGTACTTC.

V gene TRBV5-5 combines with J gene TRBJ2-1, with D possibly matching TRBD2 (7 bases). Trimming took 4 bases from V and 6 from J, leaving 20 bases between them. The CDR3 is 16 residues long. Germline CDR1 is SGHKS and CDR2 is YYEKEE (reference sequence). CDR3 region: CASSNWGRGGPNEQFF. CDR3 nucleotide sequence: TGTGCCAGCAGCAATTGGGGGCGGGGAGGGCCCAATGAGCAGTTCTTC.

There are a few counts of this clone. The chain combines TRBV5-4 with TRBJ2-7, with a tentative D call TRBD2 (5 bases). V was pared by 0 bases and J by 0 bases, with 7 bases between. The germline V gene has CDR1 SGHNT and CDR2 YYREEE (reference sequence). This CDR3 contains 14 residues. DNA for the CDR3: TGTGCCAGCAGCTTGGGAGGAGGCTCCTACGAGCAGTACTTC. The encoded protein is CASSLGGGSYEQYF. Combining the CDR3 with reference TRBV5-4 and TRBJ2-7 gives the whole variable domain ETGVTQSPTHLIKTRGQQVTLRCSSQSGHNTVSWYQQALGQGPQFIFQYYREEENGRGNFPPRFSGLQFPNYSSELNVNALELDDSALYLCASSLGGGSYEQYFGPGTRLTVT.

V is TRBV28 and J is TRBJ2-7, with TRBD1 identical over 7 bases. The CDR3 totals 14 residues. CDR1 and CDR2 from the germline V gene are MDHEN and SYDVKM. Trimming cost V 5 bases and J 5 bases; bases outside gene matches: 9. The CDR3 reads CASSTPTGIDEQYF. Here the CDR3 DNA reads TGTGCCAGCAGTACCCCGACAGGGATCGACGAGCAGTACTTC.